This T cell receptor (beta chain) was identified during a study of blood T cell repertoires in COVID-19. Sequenced by immunoSEQ multiplex PCR; TCRdb stores in-frame clones only, minus some. This sample has roughly 200,000 clones; 87% occur once, and the top ten carry 20% to 25%. The clonotype originates from a man between 60 and 70 years old with active or convalescent COVID-19. The sequencing input was peripheral blood.

The CDR3: CASSLGTGGGYTF. As DNA, the CDR3 is TGTGCCAGCAGCCTGGGGACAGGGGGTGGCTACACCTTC. J is TRBJ1-2 and V is TRBV5-4; 11 bases agree with TRBD1. With V trimmed by 4 bases and J by 7 bases, 3 bases remained unmatched. This CDR3 spans 13 amino acids. Germline V gene lookup returns CDR1 SGHNT and CDR2 YYREEE (reference sequence).